These T cell receptor beta chains were read from a single sample in a study of cytomegalovirus exposure and HLA in healthy donors. Only in-frame clones appear in the TCRdb table, and some are missing; sequencing was by immunoSEQ multiplex PCR. The sample lists some 98,000 clones; roughly four fifths were seen once. Sequencing input: PBMCs. These receptors were collected from a human donor in good health. Both conserved end residues are part of each CDR3. The D gene is left open where the match is weak. Only part of the rows carry a size: once, few, many, or a class if the clone is expanded.

V: TRBV7-2; D: NA; J: TRBJ1-2; size: NA; CDR3: CASSLPSRAGVDGYTF; DNA: TGTGCCAGCAGCCTACCCTCGCGGGCTGGGGTCGATGGCTACACCTTC
V: TRBV6-1; D: TRBD1; J: TRBJ2-7; size: NA; CDR3: CASSEGTGVIYEQYF; DNA: TGTGCCAGCAGTGAAGGGACAGGGGTCATCTACGAGCAGTACTTC
V: TRBV5-1; D: NA; J: TRBJ2-3; size: NA; CDR3: CASSLTGTDTQYF; DNA: TGCGCCAGCAGCTTGACTGGCACAGATACGCAGTATTTT
V: TRBV27; D: NA; J: TRBJ2-5; size: NA; CDR3: CASSPWRGETQYF; DNA: TGTGCCAGCAGTCCCTGGAGGGGAGAGACCCAGTACTTC
V: TRBV11-2; D: TRBD1; J: TRBJ2-7; size: few; CDR3: CASMWDRVNEQYF; DNA: TGTGCCAGCATGTGGGACAGGGTCAACGAGCAGTACTTC
V: TRBV6-6; D: NA; J: TRBJ1-2; size: once; CDR3: CASSFPEGGYTF; DNA: TGTGCCAGCAGTTTCCCTGAGGGTGGCTACACCTTC
V: TRBV28; D: NA; J: TRBJ1-2; size: few; CDR3: CASSFAGPLYGYTF; DNA: TGTGCCAGCAGTTTCGCAGGCCCCCTCTATGGCTACACCTTC
V: TRBV9; D: NA; J: TRBJ1-1; size: NA; CDR3: CASSVGGGAEAFF; DNA: TGTGCCAGCAGCGTCGGGGGTGGTGCTGAAGCTTTCTTT
V: TRBV10-1; D: NA; J: TRBJ1-2; size: NA; CDR3: CASSVTEINYGYTF; DNA: TGCGCCAGCAGTGTAACAGAAATTAACTATGGCTACACCTTC
V: TRBV4-3; D: TRBD1; J: TRBJ1-6; size: few; CDR3: CASSQDAPTGKEDSPLHF; DNA: TGCGCCAGCAGCCAAGATGCCCCGACAGGGAAGGAAGATTCACCCCTCCACTTT
V: TRBV11-3; D: NA; J: TRBJ2-1; size: NA; CDR3: CASSLSSGVMRNEQFF; DNA: TGTGCCAGCAGCCTTAGCTCGGGAGTGATGCGCAATGAGCAGTTCTTC
V: TRBV9; D: NA; J: TRBJ2-6; size: NA; CDR3: CASSVAWGSSGANVLTF; DNA: TGTGCCAGCAGCGTAGCTTGGGGCTCATCTGGGGCCAACGTCCTGACTTTC
V: TRBV29-1; D: TRBD1; J: TRBJ2-2; size: once; CDR3: CSVSRDRDRWDTGELFF; DNA: TGCAGCGTTTCTCGGGACAGGGACAGGTGGGACACCGGGGAGCTGTTTTTT
V: TRBV6-5; D: NA; J: TRBJ2-2; size: few; CDR3: CASSYEGTRELFF; DNA: TGTGCCAGCAGTTACGAGGGAACCCGGGAGCTGTTTTTT
V: TRBV19; D: TRBD2; J: TRBJ2-1; size: NA; CDR3: CASSIGLAGALSYNEQFF; DNA: TGTGCCAGTAGTATAGGACTAGCGGGGGCCCTATCCTACAATGAGCAGTTCTTC
V: TRBV5-1; D: TRBD1; J: TRBJ1-5; size: NA; CDR3: CASSVTGDLSNQPQHF; DNA: TGCGCCAGCAGCGTCACAGGGGACCTAAGCAATCAGCCCCAGCATTTT
V: TRBV5-4; D: NA; J: TRBJ2-3; size: few; CDR3: CASSFPGVAADTQYF; DNA: TGTGCCAGCAGCTTCCCCGGGGTAGCTGCAGATACGCAGTATTTT
V: TRBV29-1; D: NA; J: TRBJ1-2; size: NA; CDR3: CSVSTAVYGYTF; DNA: TGCAGCGTTAGTACAGCTGTCTATGGCTACACCTTC
V: TRBV14; D: NA; J: TRBJ1-6; size: NA; CDR3: CASSQEVPRVNSPLHF; DNA: TGTGCCAGCAGCCAAGAAGTCCCCAGGGTTAATTCACCCCTCCACTTT
V: TRBV27; D: NA; J: TRBJ2-6; size: NA; CDR3: CASSSSSLGANVLTF; DNA: TGTGCCAGCAGTTCGAGTTCTTTGGGGGCCAACGTCCTGACTTTC
V: TRBV4-3; D: NA; J: TRBJ2-3; size: NA; CDR3: CASSLRGRGFGSSDTQYF; DNA: TGCGCCAGCAGCCTAAGGGGGAGGGGTTTTGGATCTTCAGATACGCAGTATTTT
V: TRBV2; D: TRBD1; J: TRBJ2-5; size: once; CDR3: CASSETTGGETQYF; DNA: TGTGCCAGCAGTGAAACGACAGGGGGGGAGACCCAGTACTTC
V: TRBV9; D: TRBD2; J: TRBJ2-2; size: NA; CDR3: CASSSRLAGNTGELFF; DNA: TGTGCCAGCAGCTCCCGACTAGCGGGGAACACCGGGGAGCTGTTTTTT
V: TRBV7-2; D: TRBD1; J: TRBJ1-3; size: NA; CDR3: CAGSRDSSGNTIYF; DNA: TGTGCCGGCAGTAGGGACAGCTCTGGAAACACCATATATTTT
V: TRBV7-9; D: TRBD1; J: TRBJ2-5; size: NA; CDR3: CASSNRGRETQYF; DNA: TGTGCCAGCAGCAACAGGGGTAGAGAGACCCAGTACTTC
V: TRBV4-2; D: TRBD2; J: TRBJ2-5; size: NA; CDR3: CASSQVLAGGEKTQYF; DNA: TGTGCCAGCAGCCAAGTACTAGCGGGGGGCGAAAAGACCCAGTACTTC
V: TRBV7-3; D: TRBD1; J: TRBJ2-5; size: NA; CDR3: CASSRGTGYRETQYF; DNA: TGTGCCAGCAGCCGTGGGACAGGGTATAGGGAGACCCAGTACTTC
V: TRBV6-5; D: NA; J: TRBJ2-5; size: NA; CDR3: CASSTLGAGTETQYF; DNA: TGTGCCAGCAGTACCCTCGGCGCGGGAACGGAGACCCAGTACTTC
V: TRBV7-2; D: TRBD1; J: TRBJ2-7; size: NA; CDR3: CASSFDRGGYEQYF; DNA: TGTGCCAGCAGCTTTGACAGGGGAGGCTACGAGCAGTACTTC
V: TRBV30; D: TRBD1; J: TRBJ1-2; size: NA; CDR3: CAWSPPRTGVGRGYTF; DNA: TGTGCCTGGAGTCCGCCTCGAACAGGGGTGGGAAGAGGCTACACCTTC
V: TRBV7-6; D: NA; J: TRBJ1-3; size: NA; CDR3: CASQLHLYF; DNA: TGTGCCAGCCAACTTCATTTATATTTT
V: TRBV11-2; D: TRBD2; J: TRBJ2-7; size: NA; CDR3: CASSRLAGGRREQYF; DNA: TGTGCCAGCAGCCGGTTAGCGGGAGGTAGGCGCGAGCAGTACTTC
V: TRBV1; D: NA; J: TRBJ2-7; size: NA; CDR3: CTSSQDWGLAGASYEQYF; DNA: TGCACCAGCAGCCAAGATTGGGGACTAGCGGGAGCCTCCTACGAGCAGTACTTC
V: TRBV5-4; D: TRBD1; J: TRBJ2-5; size: NA; CDR3: CASSLVQGGTQYF; DNA: TGTGCCAGCAGCTTGGTACAGGGGGGGACCCAGTACTTC
V: TRBV18; D: NA; J: TRBJ1-1; size: NA; CDR3: CASSPGPNTEAFF; DNA: TGTGCCAGCTCACCAGGGCCGAACACTGAAGCTTTCTTT
V: TRBV4-1; D: NA; J: TRBJ2-1; size: once; CDR3: CASSQDYSRGRYNEQFF; DNA: TGCGCCAGCAGCCAAGATTATTCGCGGGGGCGCTACAATGAGCAGTTCTTC
V: TRBV7-2; D: TRBD2; J: TRBJ2-1; size: NA; CDR3: CASSRTSGRVNEQFF; DNA: TGTGCCAGCAGCCGCACTAGCGGGAGGGTCAATGAGCAGTTCTTC